This TCR beta chain was recorded in a study of blood T cell repertoires in COVID-19. Study information: COVID-19 samples from acute and convalescent phases originated in the United States, Italy and Spain.

Method: immunoSEQ multiplex PCR; TCRdb's copy keeps in-frame clones and lacks some. In the table there are about 99,000 clones, about 90% of which are singletons. Per the germline V gene, CDR1 is SGHDT and CDR2 is YYEEEE. V was clipped by 4 bases and J by 8 bases, with 12 bases between them. CDR3 length: 12 amino acids. This chain joins TRBV5-6 and TRBJ1-2, with D uncertain. The sequenced sample was peripheral blood. The sequence was collected from a woman in her sixties with acute or convalescent COVID-19. The CDR3 reads CASSLSVGGYTF. The CDR3 DNA follows: TGTGCCAGCAGCCTGTCGGTCGGGGGCTACACCTTC.